This entry lists 5 T cell receptor beta chains sequenced from one sample in a study of vaccination and CD4 T cells after COVID-19 (dated by TCRdb to the early 2020s). Library method: PCR. These reads were obtained on an Illumina iSeq 100. At the Johns Hopkins FTIC core, DNA from the cultured CD4+ T cells underwent TCR sequencing with the Oncomine TCR Beta short-read assay. Starting from the raw public reads, TCRdb applied fastp trimming at Q25, assembled clones with MiXCR and retained in-frame beta chains. One record per CDR3 amino acid sequence lists the most common genes and DNA. The sample table holds approximately 4,000 distinct CDR3 sequences, of which more than 35% were seen once. 23% of the sample is taken by the ten largest. No antigen is known for these receptors. The treatment or condition label on this specimen signifies: roughly nine-day PBMC culture with coronavirus spike peptide pools or control peptides (ViraFEST assay).

The specimen sequenced was CD4+ T cells from blood, cultured in vitro. These receptors originate from a human donor who had recovered from COVID-19.

In this sample, this clonotype turned up a few times. This sequence joins TRBV25-1 and TRBJ2-5; D is perhaps TRBD2 (6 bases). Germline V gives CDR1 MGHDK, CDR2 SYGVNS. V gave up 2 bases and J gave up 1 base, with 17 bases separating them. This CDR3 has 17 residues. CDR3 bases: TGTGCCAGCAGTGAAAGGAGAGGCGGGATTGGCCAAGAGACCCAGTACTTC. Translated: CASSERRGGIGQETQYF. Together with reference TRBV25-1 and TRBJ2-5, the CDR3 gives the full variable domain: EADIYQTPRYLVIGTGKKITLECSQTMGHDKMYWYQQDPGMELHLIHYSYGVNSTEKGDLSSESTVSRIRTEHFPLTLESARPSHTSQYLCASSERRGGIGQETQYFGPGTRLLVL.

The sample holds a few counts of this clonotype. The genes are TRBV7-2 and TRBJ2-5, with D perhaps matching TRBD2 (6 bases). Germline CDR1 SGHTA, CDR2 FQGNSA. CDR3 size: 14 residues. V shed 0 bases and J shed 5 bases, with 10 bases lying between them. CDR3 in DNA: TGTGCCAGCAGCTTAGCGGGACTGGGGGAGACCCAGTACTTC. It is translated as CASSLAGLGETQYF.

The chain couples TRBV4-2 to TRBJ2-5; 7 nucleotides agree with TRBD2. The CDR3 is made up of 15 amino acids. The trim removed 2 bases at V and 1 base at J, leaving 4 bases unmatched. Germline-derived CDR1 and CDR2 are LGHNA and YNFKEQ. The CDR3 bases are TGTGCCAGCAGCCAATTCGGGACTACCCAAGAGACCCAGTACTTC. Translating gives CASSQFGTTQETQYF.

The sample holds a few counts of this clonotype. The chain couples TRBV6-1 to TRBJ2-3; 8 nucleotides match TRBD2. CDR1 is MNHNS, CDR2 SASEGT, per germline. The CDR3 covers 14 residues. V gave up 7 bases and J gave up 2 bases; unmatched junction bases: 5. The CDR3 DNA follows: TGTGCCAGCAATATAGCGGGGTACACAGATACGCAGTATTTT. It is translated as CASNIAGYTDTQYF.

This clonotype was detected only a few times. The CDR3 DNA is TGTGCCAGCAGTAGGACAGGGGTCAATGGCTACACCTTC. It is translated as CASSRTGVNGYTF. This rearrangement joins TRBV6-4 to TRBJ1-2, with TRBD1 matching over 9 bases. This CDR3 has 13 residues. Germline lookup yields CDR1 MRHNA and CDR2 SNTAGT. With V trimmed by 5 bases and J by 6 bases, 4 bases remained unmatched.